This TCR beta chain was recorded in a study of radiotherapy plus CTLA-4 blockade in lung cancer. Study summary: Patients showed objective responses in roughly 18% of cases, and disease control was achieved by approximately 33%.

This table comes from immunoSEQ multiplex PCR, and its TCRdb copy is limited to in-frame clones, with some not included. The sample holds 52,000 or so clones; roughly 79% are singletons and the top ten take under 7%. Overall study results and limits: With interferon-beta, early dynamics of blood T cell clones were reported to best predict response. TCR clones from tumors expanded in blood after radiotherapy plus ipilimumab.

Chemo-refractory metastatic non-small-cell lung cancer patients underwent focal radiation alongside CTLA-4 blockade with ipilimumab. Remarks on this clone: Its antigen is currently unknown.

The germline V and J ends were trimmed by 1 base and 3 bases, with 10 bases remaining between them. This CDR3 spans 14 amino acids. The germline gives CDR1 MNHEY, CDR2 SMNVEV (reference sequence). The receptor was derived from a human donor with non-small cell lung cancer whose response to radiotherapy plus ipilimumab could not be evaluated. The starting material was peripheral blood, obtained from a patient treated with radiotherapy plus ipilimumab. V gene TRBV27 combines with J gene TRBJ2-7, with no clear D. The CDR3 DNA reads as TGTGCCAGCAGTTTATGGAATTCGGGCTACGAGCAGTACTTC. As protein: CASSLWNSGYEQYF.